These T cell receptor beta chains were read from a single sample in a study of cytomegalovirus exposure and HLA in healthy donors. Using immunoSEQ multiplex PCR, the repertoire was profiled, and TCRdb retains in-frame clones only, with some absent. This table holds about 130,000 clones, approximately 60% found once. The sample taken for sequencing was PBMCs. The receptors shown here come from a woman in her thirties or forties in good health and CMV-seronegative. Both conserved end residues are trimmed from each CDR3.

CDR3	V	J
ASSIPGGSYEQY	TRBV19	TRBJ2-7
ASSPQGSLSTDTQY	TRBV19	TRBJ2-3
ASSLGAGLEAF	TRBV5-1	TRBJ1-1
ASITGQGWNQPQH	TRBV28	TRBJ1-5
ASSLRRGGTYEQY	TRBV27	TRBJ2-7
ASSLDRAGANVLT	TRBV4-2	TRBJ2-6
ASSAQRDTEAF	TRBV18	TRBJ1-1
ASRAGGSDIQY	TRBV28	TRBJ2-4
ASSLREQETQY	TRBV7-7	TRBJ2-5
ASSVPGQGSTDTQY	TRBV5-6	TRBJ2-3
AWNRDRGRTEAF	TRBV30	TRBJ1-1
ASSLGTQRGNEQF	TRBV7-2	TRBJ2-1
ASSSLRQAYEQY	TRBV27	TRBJ2-7
ASSSVDRINQPQH	TRBV28	TRBJ1-5
ASSPVRGSNQPQH	TRBV4-1	TRBJ1-5
ASSDTRTGQGGYT	TRBV25-1	TRBJ1-2
ASSIGHRDNTEAF	TRBV5-1	TRBJ1-1
ASRPGTGAFNEQF	TRBV6-5	TRBJ2-1
ASSPTGLGVGANVLT	TRBV6-4	TRBJ2-6
ASSLVERNEQF	TRBV7-2	TRBJ2-1
ASSLRGGDEQY	TRBV7-3	TRBJ2-7
ASSAFPDRGPTGELF	TRBV9	TRBJ2-2
ASSGGLLYNEQF	TRBV25-1	TRBJ2-1
ASSLNINTEAF	TRBV11-2	TRBJ1-1
AWSEAGGPGEQY	TRBV30	TRBJ2-7
ASSSRQGRAF	TRBV19	TRBJ1-1
ASSLSSGGYEQY	TRBV5-4	.
ASFGSYGYT	TRBV7-9	TRBJ1-2
ASSQDLMTSTGELF	TRBV4-3	TRBJ2-2
ASRATGTLYGYT	TRBV2	TRBJ1-2
ASSTNRDVNGYT	TRBV5-1	TRBJ1-2
ASSLVLSSGYT	TRBV7-2	TRBJ1-2
AWSGLPGGGNTEAF	TRBV30	TRBJ1-1
ASSPDRVEAF	TRBV4-1	TRBJ1-1
ASSQDHKGREDEQY	TRBV4-3	TRBJ2-7
ASSPRFWAPPYEKLF	TRBV7-8	TRBJ1-4
ASRKGARTGELF	TRBV7-8	TRBJ2-2
ASRDREEGTIY	TRBV6-1	TRBJ1-3
AWSVSWDRVPYEQY	TRBV30	TRBJ2-7
ASSESRDRLTEQY	TRBV10-1	TRBJ2-7
AIGRGNYGYT	TRBV10-3	TRBJ1-2
SAGPGLNTEAF	TRBV29-1	TRBJ1-1
ASSWSDRGSGYT	TRBV11-2	TRBJ1-2
ASSPGGGDYGYT	TRBV19	TRBJ1-2
ASSEGGTGPAHYEQY	TRBV25-1	TRBJ2-7
ASSSGGGQPQH	TRBV6-5	TRBJ1-5
ASSLPRQGRKGGWIEAF	TRBV28	TRBJ1-1
ASSMEGGIYEQY	TRBV19	TRBJ2-7
ASSIQGAKETQY	TRBV19	TRBJ2-5
ASTGQGTNTGELF	TRBV2	TRBJ2-2
ASSESIVRAF	TRBV10-2	TRBJ1-1
ASSLGGSGNHYGYT	TRBV27	TRBJ1-2
ASNSGTGVSTGELF	TRBV5-1	TRBJ2-2